This TCR beta chain is from a study of cytomegalovirus exposure and HLA in healthy donors. Whole-study findings and limits: A later analysis found most CMV-associated TCR beta chains apparently HLA-restricted. Earlier findings revealed that most TCR beta V segments proved productive either about 87% or about 30% of the time.

The ends lost 4 bases at V and 5 bases at J; junction bases unmatched: 7. The CDR3 runs 14 residues. In germline, CDR1 is SGDLS, CDR2 YYNGEE. Turning to this clone: Antigen unknown.

13 Jbeta primers and 60 Vbeta primers were used for the PCR. As originally analysed: Later reanalysis found around 74 million unique TCR beta chains, roughly 10 million of them shared. The assay was immunoSEQ multiplex PCR, and TCRdb's table has in-frame clones only and misses some. D and trimming come from the DNA, and the V and J calls and clone size come from that table. The sample consists of under 200,000 clones, roughly 73% of them appearing once. This sequence originates from a woman in her thirties in good health and CMV-seronegative. The specimen was PBMCs. V usage is TRBV9 and J usage is TRBJ2-5; TRBD2 aligns across 8 bases. DNA of the CDR3: TGTGCCAGCAGCTTCAGCGGGAGAGGGGAGACCCAGTACTTC. This gives the protein CASSFSGRGETQYF.